This T cell receptor beta chain was captured in a study of a mutant IDH1 vaccine in newly diagnosed glioma. TCRdb's table, derived via immunoSEQ multiplex PCR, lists solely in-frame clones and lacks some. The table records about 38,000 clones, approximately 80% of them present only once. In regard to this clone: Its antigen is unknown.

The CDR3 loop spans 14 amino acids. From germline, CDR1 is SGHDN and CDR2 FVKESK. Time point here: week 23, last vaccination. Doses comprised 300 ug of mutant IDH1 20-mer peptide each, plus topical imiquimod. The sample here was PBMCs, taken from a glioma patient whose treatment included an IDH1 peptide vaccine. This chain links TRBV14 with TRBJ2-5, with 7 bases aligning to TRBD2. The DNA end lines up better with TRBJ2-7; the J call may be wrong. This receptor was identified in a man between 40 and 49 years old with glioma. In nucleotides, the CDR3 is TGTGCCAGCAGCTATTGGGAGGGAACCTACGAGCAGTACTTC. Protein sequence: CASSYWEGTYEQYF.